What follows are 14 T cell receptor beta chains derived from one specimen sequenced in a study of shared clonotypes between healthy human individuals. Here immunoSEQ multiplex PCR was the method, and the copy in TCRdb shows in-frame clones only, minus some. This sample has some 1,400,000 clones, with roughly 96% found just once. Sequenced input: naive CD4+ T cells sorted from blood. Subset noted: CD45RA+ positively selected. These receptors were collected from a man younger than 45 in good health.

CDR3 bases: TGTGCCAGCAGCTTAGTGCAGGCAAATCTGGATCAGCCCCAGCATTTT. It yields the protein CASSLVQANLDQPQHF. The V gene is TRBV7-2, the J gene TRBJ1-5; D not resolved. Germline CDR1 is SGHTA and CDR2 is FQGNSA. The CDR3 is made up of 16 amino acids. The V end lost 1 base, the J end lost 5 bases, and 15 bases lay between the germline ends.

The chain couples TRBV4-3 to TRBJ2-1, with TRBD2 as a possible D gene (6 bases). The ends were cut back, 1 base at V and 0 bases at J, with 10 bases in the middle. The CDR3 has 16 amino acids. The germline V gene has CDR1 LGHNA and CDR2 YSLEER. The CDR3, as DNA: TGCGCCAGCAGCCAAGGGGACTCAAGCTCCTACAATGAGCAGTTCTTC. Its translation is CASSQGDSSSYNEQFF.

The gene calls are TRBV6-5 and TRBJ2-3; TRBD1 might be the D (5 bases). This CDR3 spans 14 amino acids. Germline CDR1 and CDR2: MNHEY and SVGAGI. Trimming pared 6 bases from V and 0 bases from J, leaving 10 bases between. CDR3 sequence: CASSSTASTDTQYF. The DNA of the CDR3 is TGTGCCAGCAGCTCGACAGCTAGCACAGATACGCAGTATTTT.

This chain uses TRBV27 with TRBJ2-2; D unclear. The CDR3 has 13 residues. Germline loops: CDR1 MNHEY, CDR2 SMNVEV (reference sequence). V was cut by 5 bases and J by 5 bases, with 9 bases left in between. The CDR3 nucleotides are TGTGCCAGCAGTATATTGGCAACCGGGGAGCTGTTTTTT. This encodes CASSILATGELFF.

The gene calls are TRBV9 and TRBJ1-4, with a tentative D call TRBD1 (6 bases). V shed 3 bases and J shed 2 bases, with 14 bases lying between them. CDR1 and CDR2 (germline): SGDLS, YYNGEE. The CDR3 consists of 16 residues. CDR3 protein: CASSGRTGHTNEKLFF. CDR3 DNA sequence: TGTGCCAGCAGCGGAAGGACGGGACACACTAATGAAAAACTGTTTTTT.

The gene calls are TRBV21-1 and TRBJ2-5; the table's TRBD2 call for D was not verified on the DNA. TRBV21-1 is noted as a pseudogene. CDR3 length equals 18 residues. CDR3 DNA sequence: TGTGCCAGCAGCAAAGAACGCCGCCGGGGGGGTTTTGGAGAGACCCAGTACTTC. Amino acids: CASSKERRRGGFGETQYF.

This clone came up once. The CDR3 region has the DNA TGTGCCATCAGCCAGACTAGCGGGAGCAACGAGCAGTACTTC. Its protein is CAISQTSGSNEQYF. This rearrangement joins TRBV10-3 to TRBJ2-7; 12 nucleotides align to TRBD2. V gave up 6 bases and J gave up 5 bases; unmatched junction bases: 5. Germline CDR1 and CDR2: ENHRY and SYGVKD. This CDR3 region has 14 residues.

V is TRBV4-1 and J is TRBJ1-5; D may be TRBD1 (5 bases). Germline V gene sequence: CDR1 MGHRA, CDR2 YSYEKL. The CDR3 sequence is 14 residues long. Trimming shortened V by 0 bases and J by 8 bases, and 11 bases separated the two germline ends. This CDR3 reads CASSQDRGGKPQHF. Here the CDR3 DNA reads TGCGCCAGCAGCCAAGACCGGGGGGGAAAGCCCCAGCATTTT.

Remarks on this clone: This CDR3 is also generated by other DNA sequences in the sample. The rearrangement links TRBV5-1 to TRBJ2-3, with D possibly TRBD1 on 6 matching bases. Deletions cut 1 base from V and 4 bases from J, with 7 bases between. This CDR3 has 13 amino acids. In germline, CDR1 is SGHRS, CDR2 YFSETQ. CDR3 DNA sequence: TGCGCCAGCAGCTTGCAGGGGTCAGATACGCAGTATTTT. This codes for CASSLQGSDTQYF.

The chain couples TRBV28 to TRBJ1-5, with D uncertain. From germline, CDR1 is MDHEN and CDR2 SYDVKM. The CDR3 totals 12 residues. Trimming removed 2 bases from V and 11 bases from J, with 10 bases in between. CDR3 loop: CASSLLGWTQHF. In DNA form, the CDR3 reads TGTGCCAGCAGTTTACTTGGTTGGACCCAGCATTTT.

V gene TRBV5-1 combines with J gene TRBJ2-5; 9 bases are shared with TRBD2. The CDR3 has 17 amino acids. Germline V gene sequence: CDR1 SGHRS, CDR2 YFSETQ. Germline trimming cut 3 bases from V and 6 bases from J; bases unmatched to any gene: 15. The DNA of the CDR3 is TGCGCCAGCAGCTACCCCCGGGAGGTAGCGGGAGTGAAGACCCAGTACTTC. Amino acids: CASSYPREVAGVKTQYF.

The CDR3 is CASSSTYQETQYF. The CDR3 bases are TGTGCCAGCAGTTCCACGTACCAAGAGACCCAGTACTTC. The gene calls are TRBV27 and TRBJ2-5; D call uncertain. V lost 4 bases and J lost 0, with 6 bases in between. Germline V lookup: CDR1 MNHEY, CDR2 SMNVEV (reference sequence). The CDR3 has 13 residues.

The table lists this clone with a count of one. The chain is built from TRBV7-3 and TRBJ2-3, with 7 bases aligning to TRBD1. The J segment lost 0 bases and the V segment lost 5 bases, leaving 5 bases of the junction unmatched. The V gene's germline CDR1 is SGHTA and CDR2 FQGTGA. The length of the CDR3 is 15 residues. CDR3 in amino acids: CASSQGTASTDTQYF. For the CDR3, the DNA is TGTGCCAGCAGCCAAGGGACAGCTAGCACAGATACGCAGTATTTT.

This sequence joins TRBV9 and TRBJ2-2; 8 nucleotides align to TRBD2. V lost 0 bases, J lost 6 bases, and 16 bases stayed unmatched. The CDR3 spans 19 residues. The germline V gene has CDR1 SGDLS and CDR2 YYNGEE. For the CDR3, the DNA is TGTGCCAGCAGCGTAGCTACGTGGACTAGCACGCTTTCCGCCGGGGAGCTGTTTTTT. Residues: CASSVATWTSTLSAGELFF. The variable domain in full, completed from reference TRBV9 and TRBJ2-2, reads DSGVTQTPKHLITATGQRVTLRCSPRSGDLSVYWYQQSLDQGLQFLIQYYNGEERAKGNILERFSAQQFPDLHSELNLSSLELGDSALYFCASSVATWTSTLSAGELFFGEGSRLTVL.